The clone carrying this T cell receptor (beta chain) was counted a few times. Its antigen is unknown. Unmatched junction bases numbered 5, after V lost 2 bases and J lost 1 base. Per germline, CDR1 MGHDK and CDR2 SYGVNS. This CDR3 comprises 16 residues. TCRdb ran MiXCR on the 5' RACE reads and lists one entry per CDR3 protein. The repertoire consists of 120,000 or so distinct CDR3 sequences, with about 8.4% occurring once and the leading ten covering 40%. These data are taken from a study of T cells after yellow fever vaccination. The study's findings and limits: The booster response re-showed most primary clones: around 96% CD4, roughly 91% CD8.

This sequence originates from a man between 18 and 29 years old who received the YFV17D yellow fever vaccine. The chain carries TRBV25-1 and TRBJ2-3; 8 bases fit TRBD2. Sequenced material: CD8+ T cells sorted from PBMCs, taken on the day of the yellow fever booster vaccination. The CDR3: CASSEPRRGGTDTQYF. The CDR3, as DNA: TGTGCCAGCAGTGAACCAAGGCGGGGGGGCACAGATACGCAGTATTTT.